This TCR beta chain stems from a study of blood T cell repertoires in COVID-19. This clone was recorded only once. Germline V gene data show CDR1 as KGHDR and CDR2 as SFDVKD. The V end was cut by 2 bases, the J end by 1 base, with 13 bases between. CDR3 size: 16 residues. Some clones are missing from TCRdb's copy, which holds only in-frame ones; the method was immunoSEQ multiplex PCR. The table shows 55,000 to 75,000 clones, with roughly 83% occurring only once. Sequenced input: peripheral blood. V usage is TRBV24-1 and J usage is TRBJ1-1, with D possibly being TRBD1 (5 bases). The receptor's source is a man aged 55 to 70 with COVID-19, enrolled during active disease. The CDR3 DNA reads TGTGCCACCAGTGATTCGCAAGGACACTCGAACACTGAAGCTTTCTTT. This codes for CATSDSQGHSNTEAFF.